Included here is one T cell receptor (beta chain) sequence, with context. TCRdb keeps only in-frame clones here, not all; method: immunoSEQ multiplex PCR. The table lists 31,000 or so clones, less than 90% of them singletons. As to treatment: randomized to nivolumab then ipilimumab (arm A) or the reverse (arm B). Sorted cells were live CD3+CD8+, lacking CD19 and CD56, from PBMCs. This entry belongs to a study of sequential checkpoint blockade in melanoma. The CDR3 is made up of 16 amino acids. Trimming cost V 1 base and J 9 bases, with 20 bases left between them. Germline V CDR1 and CDR2: SGHTS, YDEGEE.

The sequence was collected from a human donor with melanoma. The rearrangement uses TRBV5-8 and TRBJ2-1; a possible D gene is TRBD1 (5 bases). Sequenced here: CD8+ T cells sorted from blood (inferred from file names), sampled from a patient given nivolumab and ipilimumab in sequence. CDR3 in DNA: TGTGCCAGCAGCTTGATGGGGCTGTATGGGGTCGGTGAGCAGTTCTTC. Its protein is CASSLMGLYGVGEQFF.